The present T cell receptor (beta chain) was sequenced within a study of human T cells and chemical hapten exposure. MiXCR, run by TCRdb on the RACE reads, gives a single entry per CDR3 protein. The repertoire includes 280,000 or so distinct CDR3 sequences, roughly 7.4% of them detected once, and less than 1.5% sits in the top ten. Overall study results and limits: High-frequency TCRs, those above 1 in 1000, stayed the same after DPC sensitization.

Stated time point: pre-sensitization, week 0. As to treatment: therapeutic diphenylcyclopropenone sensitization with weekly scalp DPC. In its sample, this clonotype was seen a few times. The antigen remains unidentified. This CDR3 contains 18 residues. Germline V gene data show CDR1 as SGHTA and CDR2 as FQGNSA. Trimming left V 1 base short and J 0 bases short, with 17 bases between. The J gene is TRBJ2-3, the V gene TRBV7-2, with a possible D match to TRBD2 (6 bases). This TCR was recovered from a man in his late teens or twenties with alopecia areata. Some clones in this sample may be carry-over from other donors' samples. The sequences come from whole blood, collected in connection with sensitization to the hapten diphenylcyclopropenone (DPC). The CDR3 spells CASSLVGGVEISTDTQYF. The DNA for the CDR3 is TGTGCCAGCAGCTTAGTCGGGGGAGTCGAAATTAGCACAGATACGCAGTATTTT.